A selection of T cell receptor beta chains follows, all from one sample in a study of siplizumab effects on memory and regulatory T cells. Profiled with immunoSEQ multiplex PCR; TCRdb holds only in-frame clones, not every one. Among around 100,000 clones listed, around 90% were seen once. The specimen sequenced was non-Treg CD4+ T cells sorted from blood. The receptors were gathered from a human donor in good health. Both conserved end residues are trimmed from each CDR3. Fields, in order: V gene, D gene, clone size, CDR3 protein. A D gene is named only where the DNA matches it firmly. The size entry is marked missing in some rows and otherwise reads once, few, many or a size class.

V gene: TRBV28; D gene: TRBD1; clone size: -; CDR3 protein: ASRTQGVKGGYT
V gene: TRBV29-1; D gene: TRBD2; clone size: -; CDR3 protein: SAPGLAGVHEQF
V gene: TRBV7-9; D gene: -; clone size: -; CDR3 protein: ASSSLGSGISTDTQY
V gene: TRBV7-2; D gene: TRBD2; clone size: once; CDR3 protein: ASSLQMVAGYNEQF
V gene: TRBV5-4; D gene: -; clone size: -; CDR3 protein: ASSSHRAGAGEKLF
V gene: TRBV19; D gene: -; clone size: -; CDR3 protein: ASSIGADSAEAF
V gene: TRBV18; D gene: TRBD2; clone size: -; CDR3 protein: ASSPASGRASLYEQY
V gene: TRBV19; D gene: -; clone size: -; CDR3 protein: ASSIGDQPQH
V gene: TRBV19; D gene: -; clone size: -; CDR3 protein: ASSISDSLSEQY
V gene: TRBV19; D gene: TRBD2; clone size: -; CDR3 protein: ASRGREASGGPTDTQY
V gene: TRBV4-1; D gene: -; clone size: -; CDR3 protein: ASSYRENTGELF
V gene: TRBV4-1; D gene: -; clone size: -; CDR3 protein: ASSQAFMGERNTEAF
V gene: TRBV12-5; D gene: -; clone size: once; CDR3 protein: ASGASNTGELF
V gene: TRBV5-4; D gene: -; clone size: -; CDR3 protein: ASSLGRTRSSYNEQF
V gene: TRBV9; D gene: TRBD1; clone size: -; CDR3 protein: ASSVGDRGRYEQY
V gene: TRBV11-3; D gene: TRBD2; clone size: -; CDR3 protein: ASSRGTTYEQY
V gene: TRBV6-5; D gene: -; clone size: -; CDR3 protein: ASSYSLHTDTQY
V gene: TRBV5-1; D gene: TRBD2; clone size: -; CDR3 protein: ASRLGLAARGTQY
V gene: TRBV14; D gene: -; clone size: -; CDR3 protein: ASSQRQAGELF
V gene: TRBV4-3; D gene: TRBD2; clone size: -; CDR3 protein: ASSQDGRGRARDTQY
V gene: TRBV7-2; D gene: TRBD2; clone size: -; CDR3 protein: ASSNRLAGIR
V gene: TRBV5-1; D gene: TRBD2; clone size: -; CDR3 protein: ASSLGILAGNTGELF
V gene: TRBV5-4; D gene: -; clone size: -; CDR3 protein: ASSTSLGAIDEQY
V gene: TRBV4-1; D gene: -; clone size: -; CDR3 protein: ASSQVGAIQPQH
V gene: TRBV19; D gene: -; clone size: -; CDR3 protein: ASSITGINTGELF
V gene: TRBV11-1; D gene: -; clone size: -; CDR3 protein: ASSPRGRGNEKLF
V gene: TRBV7-3; D gene: -; clone size: -; CDR3 protein: ASSPTESSTDTQY
V gene: TRBV4-1; D gene: -; clone size: few; CDR3 protein: ASSQEGRRAGGT
V gene: TRBV20-1; D gene: -; clone size: -; CDR3 protein: SPSTDTQY
V gene: TRBV20-1; D gene: -; clone size: -; CDR3 protein: SARDTYEQY
V gene: TRBV20-1; D gene: -; clone size: -; CDR3 protein: SARRGDGYT
V gene: TRBV5-6; D gene: TRBD2; clone size: -; CDR3 protein: ASSFSKRELRYNEQF
V gene: TRBV9; D gene: TRBD1; clone size: -; CDR3 protein: ASSVGVGRGQNEQY
V gene: TRBV15; D gene: -; clone size: -; CDR3 protein: ATSRGLSDEQY